These 18 T cell receptor beta chains were all obtained from the same sample, sequenced in a study of T cell changes during pregnancy in multiple sclerosis (dated by TCRdb to between 2018 and 2020). Library prep was done by the immunoSEQ multiplex PCR assay. TCRdb obtained this table from immuneACCESS and retained in-frame rearrangements with V and J assigned. These tables miss some clones; where compared with another copy, unresolved V genes account for less than half of the shortfall, and the remainder is unexplained. This sample comprises about 39,000 clones, about nine tenths of them detected only once. Together, the top ten hold around 0.5% of the sample. The sample was CD4+ T cells from peripheral blood mononuclear cells, taken in the first trimester of pregnancy. These receptors were taken from a female donor in good health, enrolled as a control in a pregnancy study.

This clone was detected a few times. J is TRBJ2-7 and V is TRBV5-6, with 8 bases that match TRBD1. V shed 4 bases and J 6 bases; nucleotides not matched to a gene: 9. CDR3 length: 14 residues. Germline V gene lookup returns CDR1 SGHDT and CDR2 YYEEEE. This CDR3 reads CASSLLWQGAEQYF. CDR3 DNA sequence: TGTGCCAGCAGCCTGCTGTGGCAGGGGGCCGAGCAGTACTTC.

The chain uses TRBV21-1 and TRBJ1-5; TRBD1, as called in the table, went unchecked against the DNA. TRBV21-1 is a pseudogene locus. This CDR3 region has 20 residues. The CDR3 DNA is TGTGCCAGCAGCCCGTCACTGGGGCCCGCCGGGACAGCAAGCAATCAGCCCCAGCATTTT. Its protein product is CASSPSLGPAGTASNQPQHF.

The chain has TRBV6-5 and TRBJ2-7, with TRBD1 as a possible D gene (5 bases). Deletions cut 2 bases from V and 3 bases from J, with 8 bases between. This CDR3 contains 13 residues. Germline CDR1 reads MNHEY; CDR2 reads SVGAGI. CDR3 sequence: CASSYDSNYEQYF. CDR3 sequence (DNA): TGTGCCAGCAGTTACGACAGCAACTACGAGCAGTACTTC.

V gene TRBV4-3 combines with J gene TRBJ1-2; D remains unclear. The CDR3 totals 15 residues. From germline, CDR1 is LGHNA and CDR2 YSLEER. Deletions cut 0 bases from V and 5 bases from J, with 13 bases between. The CDR3 DNA reads TGCGCCAGCAGCCAAGATCTCGGGAAACAGTATGGCTACACCTTC. Translated: CASSQDLGKQYGYTF.

Concerning this clone itself: One end of the junction fails to match germline, which may point to a read error. This chain joins TRBV18 and TRBJ1-2, with unresolved D. Germline-derived CDR1 and CDR2 are KGHSH and LQKENI. The CDR3 runs 13 residues. As DNA, the CDR3 is TGTGCCAGCTCACCAGATGTACAGAGGGCTTTGGACTTC. It yields the protein CASSPDVQRALDF.

V usage is TRBV6-1 and J usage is TRBJ2-1; 10 positions match TRBD1. After removal of 7 bases from V and 7 bases from J, the junction contained 7 bases not matched to a gene. Per germline, CDR1 MNHNS and CDR2 SASEGT. This CDR3 spans 14 amino acids. Here the CDR3 DNA reads TGTGCCAGCAAGGGACAGGGGTATAGGAATGAGCAGTTCTTC. Protein: CASKGQGYRNEQFF.

V usage is TRBV5-4 and J usage is TRBJ2-2, with 11 bases fitting TRBD1. This CDR3 has 16 residues. With V trimmed by 4 bases and J by 7 bases, 9 bases remained unmatched. CDR1 and CDR2 (germline): SGHNT, YYREEE (reference sequence). CDR3 sequence: CASSLPGQGVIGELFF. CDR3 nucleotides: TGTGCCAGCAGCCTCCCGGGACAGGGGGTTATCGGGGAGCTGTTTTTT. Complete variable domain (other parts from reference TRBV5-4 and TRBJ2-2): ETGVTQSPTHLIKTRGQQVTLRCSSQSGHNTVSWYQQALGQGPQFIFQYYREEENGRGNFPPRFSGLQFPNYSSELNVNALELDDSALYLCASSLPGQGVIGELFFGEGSRLTVL.

This chain links TRBV5-1 with TRBJ2-1, with TRBD2 matching over 9 bases. CDR3 length: 15 residues. V shed 0 bases and J 9 bases; nucleotides not matched to a gene: 7. Germline V CDR1 and CDR2: SGHRS, YFSETQ. CDR3: CASSLVAGVFLEQFF. The CDR3 coding sequence is TGCGCCAGCAGCTTGGTAGCGGGGGTCTTTCTTGAGCAGTTCTTC.

The chain recombines TRBV4-3 with TRBJ1-3; D gene ambiguous. V dropped 2 bases and J dropped 0 bases, with 20 bases sitting between them. Germline lookup yields CDR1 LGHNA and CDR2 YSLEER. The CDR3 contains 19 residues. The CDR3 DNA sequence: TGCGCCAGCAGCCAAAACCCGATGGTCCGTTCAGGCTCTGGAAACACCATATATTTT. It codes for CASSQNPMVRSGSGNTIYF.

This rearrangement joins TRBV27 to TRBJ2-2; 7 bases align to TRBD1. Germline-derived CDR1 and CDR2 are MNHEY and SMNVEV (reference sequence). The CDR3 runs 14 residues. J lost 1 base, V lost 8 bases, and 4 bases had no gene match. CDR3 nucleotide sequence: TGTGCCAGCCGACAGGGATTGAACACCGGGGAGCTGTTTTTT. Amino acid sequence: CASRQGLNTGELFF.

The chain combines TRBV6-6 with TRBJ1-2; D is undetermined. The CDR3 runs to 12 residues. Germline loops: CDR1 MNHNY, CDR2 SVGAGI (reference sequence). The germline V and J ends were trimmed by 4 bases and 5 bases, with 8 bases remaining between them. The CDR3 coding sequence is TGTGCCAGCAGTTTCACAGAGTATGGCTACACCTTC. Protein: CASSFTEYGYTF.

The chain links TRBV19 to TRBJ2-3; tentatively, D is TRBD1 (5 bases). Germline values: CDR1 LNHDA, CDR2 SQIVND (reference sequence). Trimming pared 4 bases from V and 3 bases from J, leaving 8 bases between. The CDR3 runs to 13 residues. The CDR3 bases are TGTGCCAGTAGTACAGGGTATACAGATACGCAGTATTTT. Translating it yields CASSTGYTDTQYF.

The chain uses TRBV7-2 and TRBJ2-2, with TRBD2 identical over 8 bases. V lost 5 bases to trimming and J lost 2 bases; unmatched junction nucleotides: 7. CDR3 length: 16 amino acids. The germline V gene encodes CDR1 SGHTA and CDR2 FQGNSA. The CDR3 DNA follows: TGTGCCAGCAGCCCGGGGGGGACAACCAACACCGGGGAGCTGTTTTTT. Protein: CASSPGGTTNTGELFF.

The V call is TRBV11-1, the J call TRBJ2-5; 13 nucleotides line up with TRBD2. CDR1 SGHAT and CDR2 FQDESV come from the germline V gene (reference sequence). The CDR3 runs to 15 residues. Trimming at V came to 3 bases and at J to 10 bases, leaving 8 bases not matched to a gene. This CDR3 is CASSFLGLAGLDQYF. CDR3 in DNA: TGTGCCAGCAGCTTCCTGGGACTAGCGGGGTTAGACCAGTACTTC.

The V and J genes are TRBV27 and TRBJ1-2, with TRBD1 matching over 8 bases. V was clipped by 5 bases and J by 2 bases; unmatched bases: 7. The CDR3 spans 15 residues. Germline V gene lookup returns CDR1 MNHEY and CDR2 SMNVEV (reference sequence). The chain's CDR3 is CASSGQGALNYGYTF. The CDR3 DNA is TGTGCCAGCAGTGGCCAGGGGGCTCTAAACTATGGCTACACCTTC.

The CDR3 coding sequence is TGTGCCAGCAGCCTGAAAGGGGCGCATGGCTACACCTTC. Translated: CASSLKGAHGYTF. The chain links TRBV7-2 to TRBJ1-2, with a tentative D call TRBD1 (5 bases). Per the germline V gene, CDR1 is SGHTA and CDR2 is FQGNSA. This CDR3 has 13 amino acids. V shed 5 bases and J shed 6 bases, with 13 bases lying between them.

There are a few counts of this clone. This chain uses TRBV11-2 with TRBJ1-5, with D hard to call. The germline V and J ends were trimmed by 4 bases and 3 bases, with 10 bases remaining between them. The CDR3 spans 14 residues. CDR1 is SGHAT and CDR2 is FQNNGV in the germline V gene. The CDR3 DNA reads TGTGCCAGCAGCTCGGGGAGGAACAATCAGCCCCAGCATTTT. Translated: CASSSGRNNQPQHF.

V is TRBV7-8 and J is TRBJ1-6, with a possible D match to TRBD1 (6 bases). Germline values: CDR1 SGHVS, CDR2 FQNEAQ. Trimming stripped 5 bases from V and 6 bases from J, with 17 bases between. CDR3 length: 16 amino acids. CDR3: CASSPRTERANSPLHF. In nucleotides, the CDR3 is TGTGCCAGCAGCCCGCGGACAGAGAGGGCTAATTCACCCCTCCACTTT.